One and the same sample provided the 9 T cell receptor beta chains below, sequenced in a study of blood T cells in healthy people across ages. Alongside a J-beta primer mix, a sample-barcoded 5' primer served in a second PCR lasting roughly 7 to 12 cycles. TCRdb reprocessed the 5' RACE reads via MiXCR and lists one record per CDR3 protein. The table includes about 1,500,000 distinct CDR3 sequences, roughly 45% detected once. The specimen was blood. The source of these receptors is a woman younger than 30 in good health.

The chain links TRBV19 to TRBJ2-5; no clear D gene. Looked up from germline, CDR1 is LNHDA and CDR2 is SQIVND (reference sequence). There are 13 residues in the CDR3. Trimming removed 8 bases at V and 2 bases at J, with 12 bases between. The CDR3 spells CASSEQMQETQYF. CDR3 coding DNA: TGTGCCAGTTCCGAACAGATGCAAGAGACCCAGTACTTC.

This clonotype occurred once. This rearrangement joins TRBV6-1 to TRBJ1-1; weak D call: TRBD1 (6 bases). Germline values: CDR1 MNHNS, CDR2 SASEGT. Trimming pared 5 bases from V and 0 bases from J, leaving 16 bases between. The CDR3 has 16 amino acids. The CDR3 sequence is CASSFRDNPMNTEAFF. CDR3 coding DNA: TGTGCCAGCAGTTTTCGGGACAACCCAATGAACACTGAAGCTTTCTTT.

The rearrangement uses TRBV30 and TRBJ2-4, with D perhaps matching TRBD1 (5 bases). Germline CDR1 and CDR2: GTSNPN and SVGIG (reference sequence). The CDR3 consists of 14 residues. Deletions cut 4 bases from V and 0 bases from J, with 10 bases between. The chain's CDR3 is CAWNPGIAKNIQYF. The CDR3 DNA is TGTGCCTGGAATCCAGGGATAGCCAAAAACATTCAGTACTTC.

This clonotype was detected only a few times. The rearrangement joins TRBV7-2 to TRBJ2-7; weak D call: TRBD2 (5 bases). Trimming removed 2 bases at V and 2 bases at J, with 10 bases between. From germline, CDR1 is SGHTA and CDR2 FQGNSA. The CDR3 runs to 14 residues. The CDR3 DNA reads TGTGCCAGCAGCTTATTACCGGGAACCTACGAGCAGTACTTC. Translation gives CASSLLPGTYEQYF. The full variable domain, its missing parts supplied by reference TRBV7-2 and TRBJ2-7, is GAGVSQSPSNKVTEKGKDVELRCDPISGHTALYWYRQSLGQGLEFLIYFQGNSAPDKSGLPSDRFSAERTGGSVSTLTIQRTQQEDSAVYLCASSLLPGTYEQYFGPGTRLTVT.

This clonotype was observed a handful of times. V gene TRBV29-1 combines with J gene TRBJ1-2; a possible D gene is TRBD1 (5 bases). Germline loops: CDR1 SQVTM, CDR2 ANQGSEA. The CDR3 extends over 13 amino acids. V lost 4 bases and J 5 bases, leaving 14 bases between the germline ends. The CDR3 nucleotides are TGCAGCGTTGTCGATGGGGCGGGTTATGGCTACACCTTC. Amino acids: CSVVDGAGYGYTF. The whole variable domain, filled in from reference TRBV29-1 and TRBJ1-2, reads SAVISQKPSRDICQRGTSLTIQCQVDSQVTMMFWYRQQPGQSLTLIATANQGSEATYESGFVIDKFPISRPNLTFSTLTVSNMSPEDSSIYLCSVVDGAGYGYTFGSGTRLTVV.

This chain joins TRBV20-1 and TRBJ2-7, with TRBD2 matching 14 bases. The trim removed 6 bases at V and 2 bases at J, leaving 6 bases unmatched. Germline V gene sequence: CDR1 DFQATT, CDR2 SNEGSKA (reference sequence). The CDR3 is made up of 15 amino acids. CDR3 protein: CSASGTSGGTYEQYF. The CDR3 bases are TGCAGTGCATCCGGGACTAGCGGGGGTACCTACGAGCAGTACTTC.

The chain uses TRBV7-8 and TRBJ2-7; 9 nucleotides agree with TRBD2. V dropped 3 bases and J dropped 6; count of bases not matched to a gene: 9. The V gene's germline CDR1 is SGHVS and CDR2 FQNEAQ. The CDR3 runs to 15 residues. CDR3 nucleotide sequence: TGTGCCAGCAGCTTTGGACTAGCGCTGAAGTGCGAGCAGTACTTC. Amino acids: CASSFGLALKCEQYF.

The chain joins TRBV3-1 to TRBJ2-5, with D perhaps TRBD2 (6 bases). Trimming pared 0 bases from V and 3 bases from J, leaving 14 bases between. The CDR3 sequence is 16 residues long. CDR1 is LGHDT, CDR2 YNNKEL, per germline (reference sequence). The CDR3 loop is CASSQDVGWREETQYF. CDR3 nucleotides: TGTGCCAGCAGCCAAGATGTGGGGTGGAGGGAAGAGACCCAGTACTTC.

This clonotype has just a few counts. J is TRBJ2-1 and V is TRBV27; 9 bases are a match to TRBD2. The germline gives CDR1 MNHEY, CDR2 SMNVEV (reference sequence). V shed 7 bases and J 10 bases; nucleotides not matched to a gene: 11. The CDR3 length is 14 residues. CDR3 in DNA: TGTGCCAGCACTTTTAGCGGGGGTAGTAACGAGCAGTTCTTC. Protein: CASTFSGGSNEQFF.